This TCR beta chain emerged from a study of blood T cell repertoires in COVID-19. Across the study: Collection of acute and convalescent COVID-19 samples took place in the United States, Italy and Spain. From T cells, B-cell-depleted T cells, or PBMCs came the material, which was cDNA or gDNA.

In the source study's methods: For nucleated cells, counts were estimated from reference gene primer amplification. This table comes from immunoSEQ multiplex PCR, and its TCRdb copy is limited to in-frame clones, with some not included. Clone size and the V and J calls come from that table; the DNA yielded D and trimming. The table shows about 380,000 clones, with roughly 86% occurring only once. J gave up 7 bases and V 4 bases, and 9 bases lay outside the gene matches. CDR1 and CDR2 (germline): SGHKS, YYEKEE (reference sequence). CDR3 length: 15 residues. V is TRBV5-5 and J is TRBJ2-1; 9 nucleotides agree with TRBD2. The receptor was isolated from a human donor with acute or convalescent COVID-19. The donor label of this sample is uncertain. Material for sequencing was peripheral blood. The CDR3 protein is CASSPGLAYRNEQFF. As DNA, the CDR3 is TGTGCCAGCAGCCCGGGACTAGCTTATAGAAATGAGCAGTTCTTC.